Below are 20 T cell receptor beta chains sequenced from a single sample in a study of T cell changes during pregnancy in multiple sclerosis. Some clones are missing from TCRdb's copy, which holds only in-frame ones; the method was immunoSEQ multiplex PCR. The sample has about 51,000 clones, around 93% seen once. Sequenced material: peripheral blood, taken in the second trimester of pregnancy. These receptors were collected from a female donor with multiple sclerosis, enrolled in a pregnancy study.

The gene calls are TRBV7-6 and TRBJ2-3, with a possible D match to TRBD2 (5 bases). Trimming removed 1 base at V and 4 bases at J, with 9 bases between. The germline V gene encodes CDR1 SGHVS and CDR2 FNYEAQ. The CDR3 is 14 amino acids. DNA for the CDR3: TGTGCCAGCAGCTTAGTCTCTAGCTCAGATACGCAGTATTTT. It translates to CASSLVSSSDTQYF. The full variable domain, with the rest looked up from reference TRBV7-6 and TRBJ2-3, is GAGVSQSPRYKVTKRGQDVALRCDPISGHVSLYWYRQALGQGPEFLTYFNYEAQQDKSGLPNDRFSAERPEGSISTLTIQRTEQRDSAMYRCASSLVSSSDTQYFGPGTRLTVL.

The rearrangement joins TRBV2 to TRBJ2-4; TRBD2 matches 9 bases. Germline-derived CDR1 and CDR2 are SNHLY and FYNNEI. J gave up 12 bases and V 4 bases, and 10 bases lay outside the gene matches. The CDR3 loop spans 14 amino acids. In DNA form, the CDR3 reads TGTGCCAGCAGTGGATTGGGACTAGCTTTCAATCAGTACTTC. As protein: CASSGLGLAFNQYF.

The chain links TRBV6-1 to TRBJ2-1, with 10 nucleotides matching TRBD2. The germline V gene has CDR1 MNHNS and CDR2 SASEGT. V was clipped by 3 bases and J by 9 bases; unmatched bases: 5. The CDR3 is 14 residues long. The CDR3 nucleotides read TGTGCCAGCAGTGACCTAGCGGGAGTTTCTGAGCAGTTCTTC. Translated: CASSDLAGVSEQFF.

This clone was recorded only once. The CDR3 here is CASSQEPRGNNEQFF. CDR3 coding DNA: TGCGCCAGCAGCCAAGAACCGCGGGGAAACAATGAGCAGTTCTTC. V is TRBV4-3 and J is TRBJ2-1; D may be TRBD2 (6 bases). The CDR3 length is 15 residues. Deletions cut 0 bases from V and 5 bases from J, with 11 bases between. Germline CDR1 and CDR2: LGHNA and YSLEER.

The chain links TRBV9 to TRBJ2-7; TRBD2 matches 14 bases. The CDR3 spans 17 residues. Germline lookup yields CDR1 SGDLS and CDR2 YYNGEE. With 3 bases clipped from V and 4 bases from J, the junction kept 9 bases outside the gene matches. CDR3 nucleotides: TGTGCCAGCAGCGGACTAGCGGGAGGGGCCTTTTTATACGAGCAGTACTTC. Protein sequence: CASSGLAGGAFLYEQYF.

This clone was detected only once. The rearrangement joins TRBV28 to TRBJ1-3; D uncertain. The CDR3 sequence is 12 residues long. V lost 7 bases, J lost 3 bases, and 7 bases lay in between. The germline V gene encodes CDR1 MDHEN and CDR2 SYDVKM. The CDR3: CASTPNGNTIYF. In nucleotides, the CDR3 is TGTGCCAGCACCCCTAATGGAAACACCATATATTTT.

This clone was recorded only once. The genes are TRBV2 and TRBJ2-3; 8 bases agree with TRBD2. The CDR3 is 15 amino acids. V shed 6 bases and J 4 bases; nucleotides not matched to a gene: 9. Germline lookup yields CDR1 SNHLY and CDR2 FYNNEI. In DNA form, the CDR3 reads TGTGCCAGCAGCGACACGTCGGGAGGGGCAGATACGCAGTATTTT. Its protein product is CASSDTSGGADTQYF. Together with reference TRBV2 and TRBJ2-3, the CDR3 gives the full variable domain: EPEVTQTPSHQVTQMGQEVILRCVPISNHLYFYWYRQILGQKVEFLVSFYNNEISEKSEIFDDQFSVERPDGSNFTLKIRSTKLEDSAMYFCASSDTSGGADTQYFGPGTRLTVL.

This clone was picked up one time. V usage is TRBV19 and J usage is TRBJ2-1; no clear D. The CDR3 consists of 13 residues. Trimming shortened V by 7 bases and J by 5 bases, and 12 bases separated the two germline ends. Germline assignment: CDR1 LNHDA and CDR2 SQIVND (reference sequence). The CDR3 sequence is CASNRRSHNEQFF. The CDR3 nucleotides are TGTGCCAGTAATCGTCGGTCCCACAATGAGCAGTTCTTC.

V usage is TRBV5-1 and J usage is TRBJ1-5; 7 bases agree with TRBD1. CDR3 length equals 14 residues. Germline V lookup: CDR1 SGHRS, CDR2 YFSETQ. J lost 3 bases, V lost 1 base, and 1 base had no gene match. CDR3 sequence reads: CASSLTGVNQPQHF. CDR3 coding DNA: TGCGCCAGCAGCTTGACAGGGGTCAATCAGCCCCAGCATTTT.

The chain has TRBV19 and TRBJ2-7; 7 bases match TRBD1. The CDR3 consists of 14 residues. J lost 1 base, V lost 5 bases, and 5 bases had no gene match. Germline values: CDR1 LNHDA, CDR2 SQIVND (reference sequence). The CDR3: CASSQQGPSYEQYF. The CDR3 nucleotides are TGTGCCAGTAGTCAACAGGGGCCATCCTACGAGCAGTACTTC.

This chain joins TRBV6-5 and TRBJ1-5; D is perhaps TRBD1 (6 bases). Trimming stripped 6 bases from V and 0 bases from J, with 9 bases between. CDR1 is MNHEY and CDR2 is SVGAGI in the germline V gene. This CDR3 comprises 14 residues. As DNA, the CDR3 is TGTGCCAGCAGGTCGACAGGTAGCAATCAGCCCCAGCATTTT. Translated, it gives CASRSTGSNQPQHF.

The gene calls are TRBV4-1 and TRBJ1-5; D uncertain. Germline CDR1 MGHRA, CDR2 YSYEKL. The CDR3 runs 15 residues. The V and J ends lost 0 bases and 5 bases respectively, with 11 bases between them. In DNA form, the CDR3 reads TGCGCCAGCAGCCAAGATCAGGTCTTGGATCAGCCCCAGCATTTT. This translates into CASSQDQVLDQPQHF.

The genes are TRBV19 and TRBJ1-1, with D possibly being TRBD1 (6 bases). The germline V gene encodes CDR1 LNHDA and CDR2 SQIVND (reference sequence). V was cut by 6 bases and J by 1 base, with 18 bases left in between. The CDR3 has 16 residues. CDR3 DNA sequence: TGTGCCAGTAGACGGGGGGGCGAGATCCAGAACACTGAAGCTTTCTTT. As protein: CASRRGGEIQNTEAFF.

V gene TRBV5-1 combines with J gene TRBJ1-1; the match to TRBD1 covers 7 bases. The CDR3 spans 13 residues. Germline V gene sequence: CDR1 SGHRS, CDR2 YFSETQ. The junction had 6 bases not matched to a gene; V was cut back by 4 bases and J by 6 bases. CDR3 sequence (DNA): TGCGCCAGCAGCGAGACGACAGGGTCTGAAGCTTTCTTT. This translates into CASSETTGSEAFF.

The chain uses TRBV29-1 and TRBJ2-1; 14 bases align to TRBD2. CDR1 and CDR2 from the germline V gene are SQVTM and ANQGSEA. The V gene end was trimmed by 5 bases and the J gene end by 2 bases; junction bases not matched to a gene: 2. The CDR3 contains 15 residues. CDR3 DNA: TGCAGCGTTTTGACTAGCGGGGGGGCCTACAATGAGCAGTTCTTC. As protein: CSVLTSGGAYNEQFF.

V gene TRBV10-3 combines with J gene TRBJ2-5; 9 bases fit TRBD2. CDR3 length: 14 amino acids. V was pared by 5 bases and J by 5 bases, with 6 bases of the junction left unmatched. Germline assignment: CDR1 ENHRY and CDR2 SYGVKD. The CDR3 is CAISQNSGSETQYF. The CDR3, as DNA: TGTGCCATCAGTCAGAATAGCGGGAGTGAGACCCAGTACTTC.

The chain recombines TRBV29-1 with TRBJ2-3; 9 positions match TRBD2. The CDR3 totals 17 residues. Germline V CDR1 and CDR2: SQVTM, ANQGSEA. V lost 6 bases, J lost 0 bases, and 13 bases stayed unmatched. As DNA, the CDR3 is TGCAGCGTCCAGGGCGGCGGGAGGGATACTAGCACAGATACGCAGTATTTT. This sequence encodes CSVQGGGRDTSTDTQYF.

The gene calls are TRBV19 and TRBJ2-2, with 7 bases aligning to TRBD2. The J segment lost 0 bases and the V segment lost 5 bases, leaving 6 bases of the junction unmatched. The CDR3 loop spans 16 amino acids. The germline V gene encodes CDR1 LNHDA and CDR2 SQIVND (reference sequence). The CDR3 is CASSVLGGANTGELFF. The CDR3 coding sequence is TGTGCCAGTAGTGTCCTTGGGGGGGCGAACACCGGGGAGCTGTTTTTT.

The rearrangement links TRBV29-1 to TRBJ1-2; TRBD1 might be the D (5 bases). V was pared by 2 bases and J by 4 bases, with 11 bases between. The germline CDR1 and CDR2 sequences are SQVTM and ANQGSEA. CDR3 length: 13 amino acids. DNA for the CDR3: TGCAGCGTTGAACCGGGACTGAGCTATGGCTACACCTTC. It is translated as CSVEPGLSYGYTF.

The V call is TRBV6-6, the J call TRBJ2-7; TRBD2 matches at 12 bases. This CDR3 region has 16 residues. J was trimmed by 6 bases and V by 2 bases; bases with no gene match: 8. Germline V gives CDR1 MNHNY, CDR2 SVGAGI (reference sequence). CDR3 coding DNA: TGTGCCAGCAGTTACACTAGCGGGAGGTCTTCCGCCGAGCAGTACTTC. Translating it yields CASSYTSGRSSAEQYF.